These T cell receptor beta chains were read from a single sample in a study of cytomegalovirus exposure and HLA in healthy donors. Libraries were prepared by immunoSEQ multiplex PCR; TCRdb keeps only in-frame clonotypes and omits some of them. The sample lists roughly 140,000 clones; approximately 89% were seen once. The sequenced material came from PBMCs. These receptors were obtained from a man aged 18 to 30 in good health and CMV-seronegative. Each CDR3 is given with its conserved first and last residue. The D gene is left open where the match is weak. Not all rows give a size; the values are once, few, many and, for expanded clones, a class.

>NA|TRBJ2-7|NA|TRBV4-2
CASSQDFDSIPYEQYF
TGTGCCAGCAGCCAAGATTTTGATTCCATCCCCTATGAGCAGTACTTC
>NA|TRBJ2-7|TRBD1|TRBV27
CASRRTGGYEQYF
TGTGCCAGCAGACGGACAGGCGGCTACGAGCAGTACTTC
>NA|TRBJ1-5|NA|TRBV2
CASNLRNQPQHF
TGTGCCAGCAATCTCCGTAATCAGCCCCAGCATTTT
>once|TRBJ1-6|TRBD1|TRBV7-2
CASSRDRGNSPLHF
TGTGCCAGCAGTCGCGACAGGGGTAATTCACCCCTCCACTTT
>NA|TRBJ1-5|TRBD1|TRBV18
CASSPGDSSGVLLRNQPQHF
TGTGCCAGCTCACCAGGGGACAGTTCGGGTGTGCTCTTGAGGAATCAGCCCCAGCATTTT
>few|TRBJ2-7|TRBD1|TRBV30
CAWSFDRTGKNEQYF
TGTGCCTGGAGTTTTGATAGGACAGGGAAGAACGAGCAGTACTTC
>NA|TRBJ2-1|NA|TRBV5-1
CASSLAGLIGHEQFF
TGCGCCAGCAGCTTGGCCGGACTTATAGGGCATGAGCAGTTCTTC
>NA|TRBJ2-3|TRBD1|TRBV4-3
CASSQGQGSTDTQYF
TGCGCCAGCAGCCAAGGACAGGGATCTACAGATACGCAGTATTTT
>once|TRBJ1-3|NA|TRBV5-1
CASSPGVSGNTIYF
TGCGCCAGCAGCCCCGGGGTCTCTGGAAACACCATATATTTT
>NA|TRBJ1-4|TRBD1|TRBV10-1
CASSDPGTAGEKLFF
TGCGCCAGCAGTGACCCCGGGACAGCAGGTGAAAAACTGTTTTTT
>NA|TRBJ2-3|TRBD1|TRBV6-1
CASSAGTGITDTQYF
TGTGCCAGCAGTGCCGGGACAGGGATCACAGATACGCAGTATTTT
>NA|TRBJ2-7|TRBD1|TRBV5-1
CASSLDTGVVLYEQYF
TGCGCCAGCAGCTTAGATACAGGGGTAGTCCTCTACGAGCAGTACTTC
>NA|TRBJ2-3|NA|TRBV5-6
CASSLKLRGRTDTQYF
TGTGCCAGCAGCTTGAAGCTGCGGGGGCGCACAGATACGCAGTATTTT
>once|TRBJ2-5|TRBD2|TRBV27
CASSSRLAGVDSAETQYF
TGTGCCAGCAGTTCTCGACTAGCGGGAGTAGACAGCGCAGAGACCCAGTACTTC
>NA|TRBJ1-1|NA|TRBV30
CAWRHNRNTEAFF
TGTGCCTGGAGACACAACAGGAACACTGAAGCTTTCTTT
>once|TRBJ1-4|NA|TRBV6-6
CASRKSGPNEKLFF
TGTGCCAGCAGAAAATCGGGTCCTAATGAAAAACTGTTTTTT
>NA|TRBJ2-6|NA|TRBV5-1
CASSLHAGRSSGANVLTF
TGCGCCAGCAGCCTCCATGCGGGCAGAAGCTCTGGGGCCAACGTCCTGACTTTC
>NA|TRBJ1-1|NA|TRBV6-1
CASSFMGTEAFF
TGTGCCAGCAGTTTTATGGGGACAGAAGCTTTCTTT
>once|TRBJ2-1|NA|TRBV2
CASSEQGHEQFF
TGTGCCAGCAGTGAGCAGGGGCATGAGCAGTTCTTC
>NA|TRBJ2-5|TRBD2|TRBV10-2
CASKVAGTLGETQYF
TGCGCCAGCAAGGTAGCGGGGACCCTTGGGGAGACCCAGTACTTC
>NA|TRBJ2-2|NA|TRBV5-1
CASSFGSGGELFF
TGCGCCAGCAGCTTCGGTTCCGGCGGGGAGCTGTTTTTT
>NA|TRBJ1-5|TRBD1|TRBV30
CAWSGGTGGQPQHF
TGTGCCTGGAGTGGCGGGACAGGGGGCCAGCCCCAGCATTTT
>NA|TRBJ2-1|NA|TRBV2
CASSGPDREDEQFF
TGTGCCAGCAGTGGCCCAGACAGGGAGGATGAGCAGTTCTTC
>NA|TRBJ2-1|TRBD2|TRBV7-6
CASSLGWLAGGNEQFF
TGTGCCAGCAGCTTAGGTTGGCTAGCGGGGGGGAATGAGCAGTTCTTC
>NA|TRBJ1-1|TRBD1|TRBV9
CASSDRTGTEAFF
TGTGCCAGCAGCGACCGGACAGGGACTGAAGCTTTCTTT
>few|TRBJ1-2|TRBD1|TRBV29-1
CSAQPGTANYGYTF
TGCAGCGCCCAACCCGGGACAGCTAACTATGGCTACACCTTC
>NA|TRBJ2-3|TRBD1|TRBV19
CASKGQGTDTQYF
TGTGCCAGTAAGGGACAGGGCACAGATACGCAGTATTTT
>NA|TRBJ2-3|NA|TRBV4-1
CASSQEPRRGTDTQYF
TGCGCCAGCAGCCAAGAACCGCGCAGGGGAACAGATACGCAGTATTTT
>NA|TRBJ1-4|TRBD1|TRBV5-1
CASSSGQTTNEKLFF
TGCGCCAGCAGCTCGGGACAGACAACTAATGAAAAACTGTTTTTT
>NA|TRBJ2-3|TRBD2|TRBV7-2
CASSLGFSGSTDTQYF
TGTGCCAGCAGCTTAGGGTTTAGCGGGAGCACAGATACGCAGTATTTT
>NA|TRBJ1-2|NA|TRBV6-6
CASSYLGGDNYGYTF
TGTGCCAGCAGTTATCTGGGGGGGGATAACTATGGCTACACCTTC
>once|TRBJ1-6|NA|TRBV19
CASSIYGSGSPLHF
TGTGCCAGTAGTATTTACGGGTCGGGTTCACCCCTCCACTTT
>NA|TRBJ2-1|TRBD2|TRBV7-9
CASSMTSGRYNEQFF
TGTGCCAGCAGCATGACTAGCGGAAGATACAATGAGCAGTTCTTC
>NA|TRBJ2-3|TRBD1|TRBV18
CASSPATGSDTQYF
TGTGCCAGCTCACCAGCGACAGGGTCAGATACGCAGTATTTT
>NA|TRBJ1-2|NA|TRBV4-3
CASSQEFSFPGGYTF
TGCGCCAGCAGCCAAGAGTTCAGCTTCCCGGGAGGCTACACCTTC
>NA|TRBJ1-2|TRBD1|TRBV5-1
CASSTAGTALAGGYTF
TGCGCCAGCAGCACCGCCGGGACAGCTTTGGCAGGTGGCTACACCTTC
>NA|TRBJ2-1|TRBD2|TRBV5-1
CASSFHGTSGSNEQFF
TGCGCCAGCAGCTTCCACGGGACTAGCGGTTCCAATGAGCAGTTCTTC
>NA|TRBJ1-5|NA|TRBV4-1
CASSQDAARDNQPQHF
TGCGCCAGCAGCCAAGACGCTGCCAGGGACAATCAGCCCCAGCATTTT
>NA|TRBJ2-5|NA|TRBV6-5
CASSYSPGIETQYF
TGTGCCAGCAGTTACTCGCCAGGGATCGAGACCCAGTACTTC
>NA|TRBJ2-7|NA|TRBV5-1
CASSLGGTERYEQYF
TGCGCCAGCAGCTTGGGGGGGACTGAGCGTTACGAGCAGTACTTC
>once|TRBJ2-2|NA|TRBV20-1
CSAQRRGELFF
TGCAGTGCCCAAAGGAGGGGGGAGCTGTTTTTT
>NA|TRBJ2-7|TRBD1|TRBV5-6
CASSLWDRGQEQYF
TGTGCCAGCAGCTTATGGGACAGGGGGCAAGAGCAGTACTTC
>NA|TRBJ1-1|TRBD1|TRBV20-1
CSAPRQGEAFF
TGCAGTGCCCCAAGACAGGGTGAAGCTTTCTTT
>NA|TRBJ1-4|NA|TRBV2
CASRANERATNEKLFF
TGTGCCAGCAGGGCAAATGAGAGGGCAACTAATGAAAAACTGTTTTTT
>NA|TRBJ1-5|TRBD1|TRBV5-8
CASSFGYRGPFDQPQHF
TGTGCCAGCAGCTTCGGCTACAGGGGGCCGTTCGATCAGCCCCAGCATTTT
>NA|TRBJ2-5|NA|TRBV6-5
CATGLIGETQYF
TGTGCCACAGGACTGATCGGAGAGACCCAGTACTTC
>NA|TRBJ1-5|TRBD1|TRBV7-9
CASSFGQDQGPQHF
TGTGCCAGCAGCTTCGGACAGGATCAGGGCCCCCAGCATTTT
>NA|TRBJ1-2|NA|TRBV7-2
CASSLARGGRLSVNGYTF
TGTGCCAGCAGCTTAGCGCGCGGGGGGCGCTTGTCAGTAAATGGCTACACCTTC
>once|TRBJ2-2|NA|TRBV19
CASQKQGSPNTGELFF
TGTGCCAGCCAAAAACAGGGTTCCCCCAACACCGGGGAGCTGTTTTTT
>NA|TRBJ2-7|NA|TRBV6-5
CASSYRGFPGLNEQYF
TGTGCCAGCAGTTACAGGGGCTTTCCGGGTTTGAACGAGCAGTACTTC
>NA|TRBJ1-4|NA|TRBV15
CATSRDRGYNEKLFF
TGTGCCACCAGCAGAGATAGGGGTTATAATGAAAAACTGTTTTTT